What follows is one T cell receptor beta chain and its context. Its target is unknown. The sample comes from a study of synovial regulatory T cells in juvenile arthritis. Findings of the study overall: Synovial Teff and blood CPL repertoires partially overlapped with iaTreg TCR repertoires, which were largely patient-private.

The assay was immunoSEQ multiplex PCR, and TCRdb's table has in-frame clones only and misses some. This table holds approximately 9,600 clones. CDR1 and CDR2 from the germline V gene are WSHSY and SAAADI. This CDR3 contains 15 residues. No coding sequence is recorded. The sequenced sample consisted of Treg cells from blood. Subset described: remaining (HLA-DR-negative) circulating blood Treg cells. The chain employs TRBV10-2 and TRBJ1-2. This TCR derives from a donor aged 2 to 35 with juvenile idiopathic arthritis. This CDR3 is CASSEGGAVYMGYTF.